This paragraph reports one TCR beta chain. Its antigen is still unknown. Profiling relied on immunoSEQ multiplex PCR, and the TCRdb table lists in-frame clones only, not all of them. Of approximately 480,000 clones listed, roughly 87% are singletons. Treatment noted: roughly 20 received Ad26.COV2.S at low or high dose, single or two shots; 5 received placebo; per-sample allocation not given. Sampling happened 63 days after the first vaccine or placebo injection. This sample is drawn from a study of Ad26.COV2.S vaccination and SARS-CoV-2 variants. On the study more broadly: Intramuscularly, Ad26.COV2.S was given either once or twice, 56 days apart.

Study outcomes and limitations: After vaccination, reports described spike-specific CD8+ and CD4+ T cell responses as showing substantial breadth. It was vaccine recipients, not placebo recipients, who had the higher spike-specific TCR breadth.

The TCR was taken from a person aged 18-65 years who received the Ad26.COV2.S COVID-19 vaccine or a placebo. The sequenced sample was peripheral blood, obtained in a trial of Ad26.COV2.S vaccine versus placebo.

The CDR3 loop reads CASSSWGNTQYF. CDR3 nucleotide sequence: TGTGCCAGCAGCTCTTGGGGGAATACGCAGTATTTT. The rearrangement links TRBV5-4 to TRBJ2-3; the D gene could be TRBD1 or TRBD2 (5 bases each). Trimming took off 3 bases at V and 7 bases at J, with 9 bases between the two ends. Germline CDR1 SGHNT, CDR2 YYREEE (reference sequence). The CDR3 runs to 12 residues.